The sequence of this TCR beta chain was determined in a study of Ad26.COV2.S vaccination and SARS-CoV-2 variants. About the research overall: Once or twice, 56 days apart, Ad26.COV2.S was delivered intramuscularly. The study, taken as a whole, reports: Breadth of non-spike TCRs did not differ between vaccinees and placebo recipients.

Treatment of the sample: roughly 19 received Ad26.COV2.S at low or high dose, single or two shots; roughly 5 received placebo; per-sample allocation not given. Specimen acquisition occurred on day 63 following the initial vaccine or placebo injection. The vaccine delivered Wuhan-strain SARS-CoV-2 spike through an Ad26 vector. A note on this clone: Its antigen is still unknown.

Germline V lookup: CDR1 MDHEN, CDR2 SYDVKM. The V end was cut by 6 bases, the J end by 4 bases, with 14 bases between. The CDR3 has 14 amino acids. Sequencing used immunoSEQ multiplex PCR; TCRdb keeps in-frame clones, though not all of them. The repertoire holds about half a million clones, about 88% seen once, with 1.5% to 2% in the top ten. This TCR was sampled from a person between 18 and 60 years old who received the Ad26.COV2.S COVID-19 vaccine or a placebo. The V call is TRBV28, the J call TRBJ2-3, with D maybe TRBD2 (6 bases). The source material was peripheral blood, sampled in a trial of Ad26.COV2.S vaccine versus placebo. CDR3 in amino acids: CASSRTSTPDTQYF. In DNA, the CDR3 is TGTGCCAGCAGCCGCACTAGCACCCCAGATACGCAGTATTTT.